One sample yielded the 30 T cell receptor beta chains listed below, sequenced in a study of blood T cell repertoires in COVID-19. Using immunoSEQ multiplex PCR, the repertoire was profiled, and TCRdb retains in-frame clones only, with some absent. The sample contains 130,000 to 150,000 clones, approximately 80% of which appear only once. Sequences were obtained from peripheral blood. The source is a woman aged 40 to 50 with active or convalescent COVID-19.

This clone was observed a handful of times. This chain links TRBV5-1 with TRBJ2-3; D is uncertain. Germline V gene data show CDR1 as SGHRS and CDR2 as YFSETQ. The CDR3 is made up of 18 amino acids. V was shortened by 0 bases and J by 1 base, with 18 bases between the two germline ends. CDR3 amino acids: CASSLGNSRIVRTDTQYF. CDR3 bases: TGCGCCAGCAGCTTGGGCAACAGCAGAATCGTACGCACAGATACGCAGTATTTT.

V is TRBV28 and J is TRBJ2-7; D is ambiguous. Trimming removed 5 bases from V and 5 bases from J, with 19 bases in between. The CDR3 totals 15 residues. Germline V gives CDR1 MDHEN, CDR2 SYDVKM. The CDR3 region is CASSLTMGYRDEQYF. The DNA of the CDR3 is TGTGCCAGCAGTCTAACGATGGGCTATCGCGACGAGCAGTACTTC. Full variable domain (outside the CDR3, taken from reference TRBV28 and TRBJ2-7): DVKVTQSSRYLVKRTGEKVFLECVQDMDHENMFWYRQDPGLGLRLIYFSYDVKMKEKGDIPEGYSVSREKKERFSLILESASTNQTSMYLCASSLTMGYRDEQYFGPGTRLTVT.

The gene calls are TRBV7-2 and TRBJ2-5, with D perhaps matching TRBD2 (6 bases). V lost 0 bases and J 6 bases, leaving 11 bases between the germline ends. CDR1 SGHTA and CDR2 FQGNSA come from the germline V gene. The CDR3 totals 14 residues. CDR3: CASSLAGGGKTQYF. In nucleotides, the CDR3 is TGTGCCAGCAGCTTAGCGGGGGGAGGAAAGACCCAGTACTTC.

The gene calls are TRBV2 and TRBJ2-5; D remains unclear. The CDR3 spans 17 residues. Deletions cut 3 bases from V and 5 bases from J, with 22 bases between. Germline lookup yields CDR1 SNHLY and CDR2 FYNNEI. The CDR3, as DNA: TGTGCCAGCAGTGAGTTTCTCGGCCCGGGTCTCGGGGAGACCCAGTACTTC. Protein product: CASSEFLGPGLGETQYF.

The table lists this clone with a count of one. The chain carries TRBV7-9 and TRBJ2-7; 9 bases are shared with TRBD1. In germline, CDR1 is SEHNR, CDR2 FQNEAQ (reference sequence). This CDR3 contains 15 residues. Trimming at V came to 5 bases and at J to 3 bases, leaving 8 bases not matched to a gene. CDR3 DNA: TGTGCCAGCAGCCCCCTGGACAGGGGCAACTACGAGCAGTACTTC. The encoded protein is CASSPLDRGNYEQYF.

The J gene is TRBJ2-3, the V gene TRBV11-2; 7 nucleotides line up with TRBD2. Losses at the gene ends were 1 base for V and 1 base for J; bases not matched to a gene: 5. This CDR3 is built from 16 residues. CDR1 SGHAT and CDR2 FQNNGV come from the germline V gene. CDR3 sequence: CASSLGRLAGTDTQYF. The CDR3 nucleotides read TGTGCCAGCAGCTTAGGGCGTCTAGCGGGCACAGATACGCAGTATTTT.

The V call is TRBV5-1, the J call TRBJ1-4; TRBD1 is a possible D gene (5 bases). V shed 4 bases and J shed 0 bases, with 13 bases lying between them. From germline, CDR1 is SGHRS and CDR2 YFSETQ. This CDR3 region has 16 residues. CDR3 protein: CASSRLGQATNEKLFF. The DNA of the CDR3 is TGCGCCAGCAGCCGCCTGGGGCAGGCAACTAATGAAAAACTGTTTTTT.

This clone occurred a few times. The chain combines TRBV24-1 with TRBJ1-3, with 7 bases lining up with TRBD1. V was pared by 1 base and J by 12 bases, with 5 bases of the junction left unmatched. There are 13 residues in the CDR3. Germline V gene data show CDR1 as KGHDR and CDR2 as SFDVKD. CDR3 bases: TGTGCCACCAGTGATTTTAAGGGGGCAAGCATATATTTT. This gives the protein CATSDFKGASIYF.

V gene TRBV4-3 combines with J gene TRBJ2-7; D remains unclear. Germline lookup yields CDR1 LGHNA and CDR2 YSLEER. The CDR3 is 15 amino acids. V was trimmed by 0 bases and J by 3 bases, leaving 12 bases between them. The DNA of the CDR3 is TGCGCCAGCAGCCAAGATTGGCCAGTTGGCTACGAGCAGTACTTC. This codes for CASSQDWPVGYEQYF.

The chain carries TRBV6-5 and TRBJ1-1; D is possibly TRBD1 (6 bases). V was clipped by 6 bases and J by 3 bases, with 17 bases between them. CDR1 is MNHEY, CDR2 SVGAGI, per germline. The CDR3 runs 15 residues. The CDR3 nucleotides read TGTGCCAGCAGCGCTATACAGGGTGTGGACACTGAAGCTTTCTTT. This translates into CASSAIQGVDTEAFF.

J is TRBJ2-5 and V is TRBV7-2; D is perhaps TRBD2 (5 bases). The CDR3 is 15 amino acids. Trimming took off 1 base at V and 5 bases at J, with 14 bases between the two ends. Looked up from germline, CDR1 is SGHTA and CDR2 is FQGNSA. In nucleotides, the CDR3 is TGTGCCAGCAGCTTAGGAATAGCCGGGATGGAGACCCAGTACTTC. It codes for CASSLGIAGMETQYF.

In nucleotides, the CDR3 is TGTGCCATCAGTGAGTCGAGCGAGTGGGCTGAAGCTTTCTTT. As protein: CAISESSEWAEAFF. V usage is TRBV10-3 and J usage is TRBJ1-1, with no clear D. CDR1 and CDR2 from the germline V gene are ENHRY and SYGVKD. CDR3 size: 14 residues. V was shortened by 0 bases and J by 6 bases, with 11 bases between the two germline ends.

The CDR3 DNA follows: TGTGCCAGCAGTGACTCGATCTTGGAGGGCAGTCTCAGGGGCTACACCTTC. Translation gives CASSDSILEGSLRGYTF. The chain recombines TRBV6-4 with TRBJ1-2; no reliable D call. The CDR3 has 17 residues. Germline loops: CDR1 MRHNA, CDR2 SNTAGT. Trimming removed 0 bases at V and 8 bases at J, with 22 bases between.

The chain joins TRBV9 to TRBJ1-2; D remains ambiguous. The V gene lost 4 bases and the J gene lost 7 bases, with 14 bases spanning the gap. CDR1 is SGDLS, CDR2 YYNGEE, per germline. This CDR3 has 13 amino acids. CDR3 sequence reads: CASSSGLVLGYTF. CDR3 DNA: TGTGCCAGCAGCTCCGGACTTGTCCTTGGCTACACCTTC.

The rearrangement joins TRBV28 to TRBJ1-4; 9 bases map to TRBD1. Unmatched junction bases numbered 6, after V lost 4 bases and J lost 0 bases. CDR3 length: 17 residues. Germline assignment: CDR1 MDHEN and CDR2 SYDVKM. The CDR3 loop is CASSYIQGAATNEKLFF. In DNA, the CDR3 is TGTGCCAGCAGTTACATACAGGGGGCTGCAACTAATGAAAAACTGTTTTTT.

In DNA, the CDR3 is TGCAGTGCTAATGAGGGAGGCAGGAATAATTCACCCCTCCACTTT. Its protein product is CSANEGGRNNSPLHF. V is TRBV20-1 and J is TRBJ1-6; D gene ambiguous. This CDR3 spans 15 amino acids. Trimming took 4 bases from V and 5 from J, leaving 15 bases between them. CDR1 and CDR2 from the germline V gene are DFQATT and SNEGSKA (reference sequence).

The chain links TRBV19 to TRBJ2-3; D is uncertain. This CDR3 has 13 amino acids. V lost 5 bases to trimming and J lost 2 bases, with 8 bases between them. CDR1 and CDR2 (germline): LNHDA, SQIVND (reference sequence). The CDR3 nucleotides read TGTGCCAGTAGTCCACTTTACACAGATACGCAGTATTTT. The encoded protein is CASSPLYTDTQYF.

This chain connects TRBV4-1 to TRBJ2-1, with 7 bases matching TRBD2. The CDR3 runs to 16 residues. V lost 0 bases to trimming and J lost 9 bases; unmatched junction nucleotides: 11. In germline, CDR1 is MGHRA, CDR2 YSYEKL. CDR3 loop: CASSQDGGGILGEQFF. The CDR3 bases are TGCGCCAGCAGCCAAGATGGCGGGGGAATATTGGGTGAGCAGTTCTTC.

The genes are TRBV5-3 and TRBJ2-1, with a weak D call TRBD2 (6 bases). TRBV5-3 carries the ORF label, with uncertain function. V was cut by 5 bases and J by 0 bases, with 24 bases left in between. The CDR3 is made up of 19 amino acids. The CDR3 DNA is TGTGCCAGAAGTATCAGGGACTTGTCAGAGGGATTCTCCTACAATGAGCAGTTCTTC. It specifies CARSIRDLSEGFSYNEQFF.

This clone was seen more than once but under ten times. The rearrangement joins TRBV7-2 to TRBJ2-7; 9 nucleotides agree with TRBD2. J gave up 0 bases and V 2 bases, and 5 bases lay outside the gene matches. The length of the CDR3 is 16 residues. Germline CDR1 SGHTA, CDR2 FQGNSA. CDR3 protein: CASSLRSGGSSYEQYF. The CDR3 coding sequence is TGTGCCAGCAGCTTACGAAGCGGGGGGAGCTCCTACGAGCAGTACTTC.

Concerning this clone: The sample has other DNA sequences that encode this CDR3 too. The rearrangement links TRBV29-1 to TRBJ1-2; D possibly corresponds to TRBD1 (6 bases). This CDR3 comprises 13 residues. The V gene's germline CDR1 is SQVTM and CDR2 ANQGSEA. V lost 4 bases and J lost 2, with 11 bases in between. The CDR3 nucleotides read TGCAGCGTTGCCAGGGGTCCCAACTATGGCTACACCTTC. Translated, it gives CSVARGPNYGYTF.

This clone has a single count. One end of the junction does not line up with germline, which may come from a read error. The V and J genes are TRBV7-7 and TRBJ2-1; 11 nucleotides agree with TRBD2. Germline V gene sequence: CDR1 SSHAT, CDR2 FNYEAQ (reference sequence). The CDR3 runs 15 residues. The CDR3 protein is CASSRGLAGYNEQFF. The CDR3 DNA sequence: TGTGCTAGCAGCCGAGGACTAGCGGGTTACAATGAGCAGTTCTTC.

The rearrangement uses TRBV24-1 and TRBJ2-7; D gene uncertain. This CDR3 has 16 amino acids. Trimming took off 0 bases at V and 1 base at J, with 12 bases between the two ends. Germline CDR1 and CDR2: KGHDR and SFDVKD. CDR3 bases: TGTGCCACCAGTGATTTGCAACCGGGTTATTCCTACGAGCAGTACTTC. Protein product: CATSDLQPGYSYEQYF.

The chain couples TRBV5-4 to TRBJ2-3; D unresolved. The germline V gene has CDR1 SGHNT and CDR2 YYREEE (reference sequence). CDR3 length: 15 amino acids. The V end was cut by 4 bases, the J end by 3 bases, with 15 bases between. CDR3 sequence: CASSIMVQATDTQYF. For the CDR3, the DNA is TGTGCCAGCAGCATAATGGTCCAGGCGACAGATACGCAGTATTTT.

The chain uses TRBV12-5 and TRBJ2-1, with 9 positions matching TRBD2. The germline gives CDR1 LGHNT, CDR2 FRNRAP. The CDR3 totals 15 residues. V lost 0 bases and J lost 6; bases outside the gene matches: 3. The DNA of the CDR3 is TGTGCTAGTGGTTTGGTTGGCGGGAGGGTCAATGAGCAGTTCTTC. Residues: CASGLVGGRVNEQFF.

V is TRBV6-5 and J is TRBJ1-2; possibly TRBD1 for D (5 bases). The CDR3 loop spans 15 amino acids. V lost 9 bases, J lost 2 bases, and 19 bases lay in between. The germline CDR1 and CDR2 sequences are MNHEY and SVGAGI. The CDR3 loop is CASREDVGGNYGYTF. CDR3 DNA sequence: TGTGCCAGTCGAGAGGATGTGGGGGGAAACTATGGCTACACCTTC.

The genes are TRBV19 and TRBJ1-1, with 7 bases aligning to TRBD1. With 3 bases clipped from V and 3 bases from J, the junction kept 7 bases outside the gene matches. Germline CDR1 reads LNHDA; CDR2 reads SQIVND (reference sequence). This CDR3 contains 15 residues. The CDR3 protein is CASSIQTGRDTEAFF. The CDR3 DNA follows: TGTGCCAGTAGTATCCAGACAGGGCGGGACACTGAAGCTTTCTTT.

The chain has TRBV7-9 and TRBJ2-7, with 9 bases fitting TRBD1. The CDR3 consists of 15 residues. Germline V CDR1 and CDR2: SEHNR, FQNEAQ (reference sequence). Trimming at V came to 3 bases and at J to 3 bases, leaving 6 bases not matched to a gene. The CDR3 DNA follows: TGTGCCAGCAGCTTCGGGACAGGGAGTTTCTACGAGCAGTACTTC. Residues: CASSFGTGSFYEQYF.

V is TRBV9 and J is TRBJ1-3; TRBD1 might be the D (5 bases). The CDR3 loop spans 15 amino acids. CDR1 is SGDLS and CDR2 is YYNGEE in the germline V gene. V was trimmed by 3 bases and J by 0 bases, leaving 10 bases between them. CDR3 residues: CASSDTGRSGNTIYF. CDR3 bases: TGTGCCAGCAGCGACACAGGCCGCTCTGGAAACACCATATATTTT.

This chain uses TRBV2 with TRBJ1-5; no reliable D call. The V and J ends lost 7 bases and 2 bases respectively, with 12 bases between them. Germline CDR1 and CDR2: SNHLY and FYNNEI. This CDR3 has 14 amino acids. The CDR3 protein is CASIQAPGNQPQHF. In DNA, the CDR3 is TGTGCCAGCATCCAGGCCCCGGGCAATCAGCCCCAGCATTTT.